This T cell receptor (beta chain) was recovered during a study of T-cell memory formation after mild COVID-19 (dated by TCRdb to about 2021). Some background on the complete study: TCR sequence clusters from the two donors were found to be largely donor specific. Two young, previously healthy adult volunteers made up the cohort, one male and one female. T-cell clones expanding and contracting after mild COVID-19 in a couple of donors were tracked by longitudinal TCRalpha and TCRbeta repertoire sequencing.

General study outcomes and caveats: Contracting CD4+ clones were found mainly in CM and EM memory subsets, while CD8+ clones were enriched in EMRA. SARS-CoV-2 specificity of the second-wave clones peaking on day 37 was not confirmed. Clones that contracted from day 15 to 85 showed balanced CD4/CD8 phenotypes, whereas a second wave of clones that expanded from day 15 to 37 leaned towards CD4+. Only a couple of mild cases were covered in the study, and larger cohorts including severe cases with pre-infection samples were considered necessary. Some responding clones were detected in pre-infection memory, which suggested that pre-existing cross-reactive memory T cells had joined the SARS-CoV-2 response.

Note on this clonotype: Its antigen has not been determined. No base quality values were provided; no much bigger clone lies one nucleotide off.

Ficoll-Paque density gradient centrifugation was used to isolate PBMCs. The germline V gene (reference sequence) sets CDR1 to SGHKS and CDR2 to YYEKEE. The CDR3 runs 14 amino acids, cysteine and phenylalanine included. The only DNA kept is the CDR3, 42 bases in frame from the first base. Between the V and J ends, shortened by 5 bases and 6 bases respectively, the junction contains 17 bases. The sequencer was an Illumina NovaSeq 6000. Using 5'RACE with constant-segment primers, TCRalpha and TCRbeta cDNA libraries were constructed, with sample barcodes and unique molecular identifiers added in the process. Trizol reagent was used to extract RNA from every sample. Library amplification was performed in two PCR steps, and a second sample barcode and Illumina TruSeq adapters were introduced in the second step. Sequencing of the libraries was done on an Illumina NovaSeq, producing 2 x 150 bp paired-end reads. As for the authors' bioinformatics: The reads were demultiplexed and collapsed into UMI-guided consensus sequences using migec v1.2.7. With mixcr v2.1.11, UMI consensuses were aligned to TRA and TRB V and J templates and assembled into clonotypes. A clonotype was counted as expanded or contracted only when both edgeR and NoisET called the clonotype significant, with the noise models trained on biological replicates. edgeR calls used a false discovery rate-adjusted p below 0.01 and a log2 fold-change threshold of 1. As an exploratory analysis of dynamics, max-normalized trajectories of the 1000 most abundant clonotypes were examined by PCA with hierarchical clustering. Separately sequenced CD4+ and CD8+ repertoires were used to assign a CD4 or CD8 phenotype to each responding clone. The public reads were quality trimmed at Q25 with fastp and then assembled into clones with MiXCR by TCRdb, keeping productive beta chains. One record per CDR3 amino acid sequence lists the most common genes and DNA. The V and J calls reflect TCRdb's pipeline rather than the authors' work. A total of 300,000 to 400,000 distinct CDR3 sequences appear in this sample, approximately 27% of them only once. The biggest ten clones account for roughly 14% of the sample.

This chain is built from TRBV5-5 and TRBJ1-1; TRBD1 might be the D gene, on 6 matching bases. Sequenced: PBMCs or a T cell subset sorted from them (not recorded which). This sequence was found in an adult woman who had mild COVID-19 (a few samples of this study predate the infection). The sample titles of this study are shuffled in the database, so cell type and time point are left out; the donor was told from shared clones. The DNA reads TGTGCCAGCAGACCATCAAGGGGGATCCCTGAAGCTTTCTTT. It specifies CASRPSRGIPEAFF.